The clone carrying this T cell receptor (beta chain) appeared a few times. Its antigen is unknown. Construction of TCR beta libraries was performed using quantitative 5'-RACE with molecular barcodes. TCRdb fed the 5' RACE reads into MiXCR, producing one record per CDR3 protein. The data show 350,000 to 450,000 distinct CDR3 sequences, 20% to 25% seen once. This entry comes from a study of CD8 T cells in ankylosing spondylitis. Findings of the study overall: Typical of ankylosing spondylitis blood, it appeared, was a TCR beta motif of about eight highly homologous variants.

What was sequenced was blood, either unsorted or a sorted T cell fraction (not recorded which). This receptor was taken from a male donor with ankylosing spondylitis or in good health (not recorded which).

The CDR3 DNA is TGCAGCGTTCCTTTGCGGGGGGAGCAGTTCTTC. This codes for CSVPLRGEQFF. The V call is TRBV29-1, the J call TRBJ2-1; 7 bases align to TRBD2. J lost 10 bases, V lost 5 bases, and 5 bases had no gene match. Germline V gene data show CDR1 as SQVTM and CDR2 as ANQGSEA. CDR3 length: 11 amino acids.